This T cell receptor beta chain was identified in a study of cytomegalovirus exposure and HLA in healthy donors (dated by TCRdb to 2017 to 2019). Looking at the study overall: An earlier analysis of 587 of the donors reported approximately 260 Gb of sequence data and 100 million to 120 million unique TCR beta sequences obtained from some 200 million T cells. The study used immunosequencing to profile the T cell repertoires of 600 to 850 subjects and linked those repertoires to cytomegalovirus serostatus. A later analysis re-examined previously published TCR beta repertoires from 500 to 700 donors and added high-resolution HLA genotyping to investigate patterns of TCR occurrence. An early release that covered 500 to 800 HLA-typed donors contained approximately 300 gigabases of sequencing data and around 85 million unique TCR sequences. Donor age, sex, ethnicity and CMV serostatus were compiled together with the repertoire data. Along with the roughly 700-subject first cohort, a separate validation cohort of more than 90 different subjects was used. The study was designed to test whether signatures of past pathogen exposure could be identified by cataloging public T cell receptors. Of the approximately 400 genotyped donors, approximately 80% fell in the genetic ancestry cluster associated with self-reported Caucasian donors. Across some 400 genotyped donors of the cohort, an average of about 250,000 unique TCR beta nucleotide sequences per donor were sequenced, and about a sixth of those sequences were non-productive. The later analysis used no new phenotypic data to find candidate immune exposures, relying instead on TCR beta sequences and their occurrence across donors. Every discovery cohort repertoire had been produced on one sequencing platform. The number of donors typed differed by locus, with roughly 629-640 for A, B, C, DRB1 and DQB1, around 500 for DQA1, over 600 for DPA1, and approximately 470 for DPB1. To decide whether each TCR beta V gene segment behaved as functional or pseudogenic, an earlier analysis of fewer than 750 of the donors relied on high-throughput TCR beta sequencing. Genome-wide SNP genotypes for about 65% of the roughly 670 donors were used in a later genetic analysis, which treated that subset as a discovery cohort. To predict cytomegalovirus infection status, the study brought together high-throughput TCR immunosequencing, statistical association of individual TCRs with disease status, and machine learning. About five DR-DQ haplotypes were treated as single units for association and clustering because of strong linkage in the cohort. Both class I and class II loci were covered by HLA typing, at four-digit resolution. Results the study describes overall, beyond this receptor: HLA typing was unavailable for some donors at each locus, so association tests used only the typed subset. An association between a missense DCLRE1C variant and V-gene and J-gene trimming of TCR beta chains was found in a later genetic analysis and replicated in an independent cohort. When HLA alleles, especially DR and DQ, strongly co-occurred, TCR associations were difficult to assign to individual alleles. Immune exposure information for the cohort was limited to CMV serostatus. According to a later analysis, TCR association rates differed among HLA loci, with DRB1 alleles showing the most associated TCRs and HLA-C alleles showing the fewest. Roughly uniform sequencing depth across donors was assumed in presence/absence analyses, although this assumption may not hold. A further reported finding was that TCR beta sequences accurately predicted the HLA-A and HLA-B alleles for most subjects in the first cohort. While some public TCRs were present in many individuals, most TCR sequences turned up only very rarely across donors. In an earlier analysis of under 600 of the donors, most TCR beta V segments were observed in productive rearrangements about 87% or about 30% of the time, broadly matching IMGT annotations. The sequencing pipeline was judged likely to have produced a cluster of highly shared sequence variants as a technical artifact. According to a later analysis, parvovirus B19, influenza, CMV and Epstein-Barr virus appeared linked to several top co-occurrence clusters. Specific HLA alleles were associated with 15,000 to 20,000 TCR beta sequences at a false discovery rate of 0.05 in a later analysis. Linkage disequilibrium might explain the correlated functional status among segregating V segments, but an unknown experimental factor could not be ruled out. In a later analysis, HLA-associated TCR beta chains showed more clonal expansion and lower generation probabilities than non-associated chains that were equally common. The study listed 150 to 200 TCR beta chains as associated with cytomegalovirus. Because counts were too low, approximately 18 rarely observed V segments, including chromosome 9 orphons, were excluded from the earlier analysis of roughly 580 of the donors. A later analysis found that most CMV-associated TCR beta chains appeared HLA-restricted, with HLA associations seemingly driven largely by CMV exposure. It was suggested by the authors that the approach could potentially be generalized to other disease states and immunological phenotypes. According to a later genetic analysis, donors in an Asian-associated ancestry cluster had fewer N-insertions in productive TCRs than the roughly 660-donor mean. Because the 87-base-pair reads could not distinguish some IMGT-functional V segments, including TRBV6-2 and TRBV6-3, those segments were excluded. The cohort was sequenced for TCR beta chains only, and without alpha or paired-chain data the features that could be detected were limited. Three of the identified cytomegalovirus-associated TCR beta chains were confirmed in vitro to be specific for cytomegalovirus antigens. The classifier was reported to diagnose cytomegalovirus status with high specificity and sensitivity in both the original and validation cohorts.

The cohort was made up of around 720 healthy bone marrow donors. All cohort members were sampled while nominally healthy, although unrecorded immune exposures were likely present. The donor was CMV seronegative and was included in the group of several hundred seronegative cohort members. Every donor gave a peripheral blood sample, and the peripheral blood mononuclear cells from that sample were used for TCR beta sequencing. Genomic DNA was extracted from the blood cell samples with the Qiagen DNeasy Blood Extraction Kit. On this clone: The antigen it binds to is not known. No clone much larger than this one lies a single base away; base qualities are absent.

The CDR3 contains 14 residues, cysteine and phenylalanine counted. This entry keeps only the CDR3 DNA: 42 bases, framed from base 1. V is pared back by 7 bases and J by 2 bases, with 15 bases lying between the germline termini. The germline V gene encodes CDR1 SGHRS and CDR2 YFSETQ. Receptors were amplified or captured by the immunoSEQ multiplex PCR assay. A mixture of 60 forward primers for TCR Vbeta segments and 13 reverse primers for TCR Jbeta segments was used in the multiplex PCR. The CDR3 region of rearranged TCR beta genes was amplified from genomic DNA with a multiplex PCR assay. The amplified TCR beta libraries were sequenced on the Illumina HiSeq System as 87-base-pair reads. In the paper's pipeline: A later analysis tallied roughly 76 million unique TCR beta chains across the 660 or so repertoires, and around 10 million of those chains were shared by two or more donors. To remove PCR and sequencing errors, raw reads were error-corrected and collapsed into unique sequences using a nearest-neighbor algorithm that merged closely related sequences. CDR3 sequences were aligned to IMGT reference sequences to assign V, D and J gene segments. For a sequence to be retained, a match of at least six nucleotides was required to both a V gene segment and a J gene segment. Rearrangements were called productive when the CDR3 lacked stop codons and stayed in frame with V and J; all others were non-productive. CDR3 was defined by IMGT convention, running from the second conserved V-encoded cysteine to the conserved J-encoded phenylalanine. In an earlier analysis of some 550 of the donors, sequences lacking an unambiguous match to a single V gene segment were excluded. In an earlier analysis of 450 to 750 of the donors, a V segment was called functional when productive rearrangements were above 56.7%, and segregating when the standard deviation between donors exceeded 5%. To diagnose cytomegalovirus status from the catalog of TCR beta chain sequences, a statistical classification framework was built. A later analysis assigned V and J genes by comparing TCR nucleotide sequences with IMGT/GENE-DB human TR gene sequences. Using the TCRdist pipeline, a later analysis assigned CDR3 sequences along with most-parsimonious VDJ recombination scenarios. A later analysis defined each TCR beta chain by its CDR3 amino acid sequence plus V-gene family, and excluded reads lacking a unique V-gene family. To address suspected cross-contamination and a sequencing artifact, a later analysis removed over 500 highly shared, low-generation-probability nucleotide sequences. For each public chain, a later analysis derived a clonal expansion index from normalized ranks of inferred template counts within each repertoire. Generation probabilities in a later analysis came from a VDJ recombination model fitted to out-of-frame rearrangements, and those results were checked against IGoR. A later analysis scored TCR-TCR, TCR-HLA and TCR-CMV co-occurrence with hypergeometric tests, applying a repertoire-size bias correction to TCR pairs. In a later analysis, false discovery rates were estimated by permuting HLA or CMV assignments 20 times. In a later analysis, co-occurring TCRs were grouped using DBSCAN, with TCRdist sequence similarity added in when clustering inside HLA-allele-positive subsets. Repertoires with fewer than 30,000 or more than 120,000 public chains, plus five repertoires with anomalous nucleotide sharing, were excluded from co-occurrence clustering. Not all clones reach the TCRdb copy of this immuneACCESS table, which keeps in-frame sequences only. Checked studies attribute under half of the gap to unresolved V genes and leave the rest unexplained. Clone size and V and J calls were adopted from that table, with D and trimming inferred from the DNA. Recorded for this sample are about 140,000 clones; over 60% of them occurred a single time. Over 2% of the sample goes to the ten largest clones.

This chain is built from TRBV5-1 and TRBJ2-5; matching of 6 bases hints at TRBD2 as the D gene. This clonotype originated in a man aged 25 to 40 in good health and CMV-seronegative. Sequenced input: PBMCs. At the DNA level, the sequence is TGCGCCAGCGGTTCGGGAGCGATACAAGAGACCCAGTACTTC. This gives the protein CASGSGAIQETQYF. The entire variable domain, with the stretches around the CDR3 drawn from the reference TRBV5-1 and TRBJ2-5 proteins, is KAGVTQTPRYLIKTRGQQVTLSCSPISGHRSVSWYQQTPGQGLQFLFEYFSETQRNKGNFPGRFSGRQFSNSRSEMNVSTLELGDSALYLCASGSGAIQETQYFGPGTRLLVL.